Below, 6 T cell receptor beta chains from the same sample are listed, as sequenced in a study of CD8+CD57+ T cells in acquired aplastic anemia. Genomic DNA acted as the template from which TCR beta VDJ combination and CDR3 sequence profiling were carried out. TCRdb passed the reads through MiXCR, listing each CDR3 protein once. The sample gives approximately 95,000 distinct CDR3 sequences, less than 75% of which show up once; approximately 65% is in the top ten. The sequenced patients had an expansion of CD8+CD57+ cells seen by flow cytometry. The sample taken for sequencing was sorted CD4+, CD8+, or CD8+CD57+ T cells (not recorded which) from PBMCs. Source of these receptors: a human donor with aplastic anemia.

CDR3 loop: CASSMGNQPQHF. In DNA form, the CDR3 reads TGTGCCAGTAGTATGGGCAATCAGCCCCAGCATTTT. The genes are TRBV19 and TRBJ1-5, with unresolved D. The CDR3 runs 12 residues. CDR1 and CDR2 from the germline V gene are LNHDA and SQIVND (reference sequence). The V end lost 3 bases, the J end lost 2 bases, and 2 bases lay between the germline ends.

This clonotype was detected only a few times. The chain carries TRBV10-1 and TRBJ2-6; maybe TRBD2 (5 bases). From germline, CDR1 is WNHNN and CDR2 SYGVQD (reference sequence). V lost 5 bases and J 0 bases, leaving 11 bases between the germline ends. The CDR3 sequence is 16 residues long. CDR3 sequence reads: CASSSGGPSGANVLTF. The DNA of the CDR3 is TGCGCCAGCAGTAGTGGCGGGCCCTCTGGGGCCAACGTCCTGACTTTC.

In its sample, this clonotype was seen a few times. The rearrangement links TRBV7-7 to TRBJ1-1, with D possibly being TRBD1 (5 bases). The CDR3 has 18 amino acids. CDR1 and CDR2 from the germline V gene are SSHAT and FNYEAQ (reference sequence). V shed 3 bases and J shed 9 bases, with 29 bases lying between them. CDR3 residues: CASSFRQGRLREVKKAFF. In DNA, the CDR3 is TGTGCCAGCAGCTTTCGGCAGGGAAGGCTGCGGGAGGTCAAAAAAGCTTTCTTT. Full variable domain (remainder filled in from reference TRBV7-7 and TRBJ1-1): GAGVSQSPRYKVTKRGQDVTLRCDPISSHATLYWYQQALGQGPEFLTYFNYEAQPDKSGLPSDRFSAERPEGSISTLTIQRTEQRDSAMYRCASSFRQGRLREVKKAFFGQGTRLTVV.

This clonotype was counted ten times or more. This chain joins TRBV9 and TRBJ2-7, with a possible D match to TRBD1 (6 bases). CDR1 is SGDLS, CDR2 YYNGEE, per germline. The V and J ends lost 0 bases and 2 bases respectively, with 9 bases between them. The CDR3 runs 14 residues. The CDR3 is CASSVDRVTYEQYF. DNA for the CDR3: TGTGCCAGCAGCGTAGACAGGGTAACCTACGAGCAGTACTTC.

V and J are TRBV19 and TRBJ1-5; 7 positions match TRBD1. In germline, CDR1 is LNHDA, CDR2 SQIVND (reference sequence). V gave up 8 bases and J gave up 4 bases; unmatched junction bases: 11. The CDR3 runs 15 residues. In DNA, the CDR3 is TGTGCCAGTTCGGTAGATCAGGGGGGGAATCAGCCCCAGCATTTT. Its protein product is CASSVDQGGNQPQHF.

Worth noting for this clonotype: Since the CDR3 does not end with the conserved phenylalanine or tryptophan, this likely comes from a read error. V is TRBV24-1 and J is TRBJ2-1, with 7 bases aligning to TRBD2. Germline lookup yields CDR1 KGHDR and CDR2 SFDVKD. The CDR3 spans 15 residues. Trimming removed 5 bases from V and 4 bases from J; junction bases left unmatched: 7. The CDR3 bases are TGTGCCACCAGTGTGGCGGGAGCTCAATACAATGAGCAGTTCTCC. It yields the protein CATSVAGAQYNEQFS.